These 31 T cell receptor beta chains were sequenced from one sample in a study of cytomegalovirus exposure and HLA in healthy donors (dated by TCRdb to 2016 to 2017). Library method: the immunoSEQ multiplex PCR assay. The multiplex PCR relied on a mix of 60 forward primers for TCR Vbeta segments and 13 reverse primers for TCR Jbeta segments. TCRdb holds this immuneACCESS table with in-frame rearrangements only. Some clones are missing; in checked studies, unresolved V genes explain under half, and the rest has no known cause. The sample data list 110,000 to 150,000 clones, and around two thirds of these were observed just once. Around 4% of the sample is held by the ten biggest clonotypes. The source material was PBMCs. The receptors originated from a young man in good health and CMV-seropositive.

This clone turned up a few times. The chain couples TRBV6-6 to TRBJ2-7; 12 bases align to TRBD1. This CDR3 spans 14 amino acids. Trimming at V came to 5 bases and at J to 6 bases, leaving 5 bases not matched to a gene. Germline CDR1 MNHNY, CDR2 SVGAGI (reference sequence). The CDR3, as DNA: TGTGCCAGCAGTCCCGGGACAGGGGGCACCGAGCAGTACTTC. Its protein product is CASSPGTGGTEQYF.

The chain employs TRBV5-1 and TRBJ2-7, with 8 bases aligning to TRBD1. V was clipped by 4 bases and J by 0 bases; unmatched bases: 6. The CDR3 spans 15 residues. Germline CDR1 is SGHRS and CDR2 is YFSETQ. CDR3 sequence: CASSPGQGLSYEQYF. DNA for the CDR3: TGCGCCAGCAGCCCCGGACAGGGACTCTCCTACGAGCAGTACTTC.

The genes are TRBV13 and TRBJ1-4, with unresolved D. Germline assignment: CDR1 PRHDT and CDR2 FYEKMQ (reference sequence). Trimming took 1 base from V and 11 from J, leaving 14 bases between them. This CDR3 contains 14 residues. DNA for the CDR3: TGTGCCAGCAGCTTAGAATTGGGAGGGCCCAAACTGTTTTTT. Protein sequence: CASSLELGGPKLFF.

The rearrangement links TRBV5-4 to TRBJ2-5; D perhaps matches TRBD1 (5 bases). The germline CDR1 and CDR2 sequences are SGHNT and YYREEE (reference sequence). CDR3 size: 15 residues. Trimming stripped 6 bases from V and 4 bases from J, with 19 bases between. The CDR3 loop reads CASTKEPRGPETQYF. CDR3 DNA: TGTGCCAGCACTAAAGAGCCTAGGGGCCCAGAGACCCAGTACTTC.

V gene TRBV6-5 combines with J gene TRBJ1-1; 8 nucleotides agree with TRBD1. Losses at the gene ends were 5 bases for V and 2 bases for J; bases not matched to a gene: 4. The germline CDR1 and CDR2 sequences are MNHEY and SVGAGI. The CDR3 has 14 amino acids. This CDR3 is CASSRTGPNTEAFF. The CDR3, as DNA: TGTGCCAGCAGTAGGACAGGGCCCAACACTGAAGCTTTCTTT.

A single count supports this clone. The chain has TRBV5-1 and TRBJ2-3; possible D gene TRBD1, 6 bases. Germline CDR1 SGHRS, CDR2 YFSETQ. There are 17 residues in the CDR3. V gave up 4 bases and J gave up 4 bases, with 22 bases separating them. This chain's CDR3 is CASSPGVGIDVSDTQYF. Written as DNA, the CDR3 is TGCGCCAGCAGCCCAGGGGTAGGGATCGACGTCTCAGATACGCAGTATTTT.

V is TRBV27 and J is TRBJ2-2; 8 nucleotides line up with TRBD1. The CDR3 runs to 18 residues. CDR1 and CDR2 (germline): MNHEY, SMNVEV (reference sequence). The V gene end was trimmed by 7 bases and the J gene end by 0 bases; junction bases not matched to a gene: 13. The CDR3 region is CASTRGQGAGANTGELFF. In nucleotides, the CDR3 is TGTGCCAGCACACGGGGTCAGGGGGCAGGAGCGAACACCGGGGAGCTGTTTTTT.

There are a few counts of this clone. The chain is built from TRBV6-6 and TRBJ2-5; D uncertain. The V and J ends lost 2 bases and 7 bases respectively, with 11 bases between them. This CDR3 spans 13 amino acids. Germline lookup yields CDR1 MNHNY and CDR2 SVGAGI (reference sequence). CDR3 sequence (DNA): TGTGCCAGCAGTTACGACATATTTGGGACCCAGTACTTC. Protein product: CASSYDIFGTQYF.

The chain is built from TRBV29-1 and TRBJ1-2; unclear D gene. V lost 1 base and J 5 bases, leaving 11 bases between the germline ends. The CDR3 is 13 amino acids. Looked up from germline, CDR1 is SQVTM and CDR2 is ANQGSEA. This CDR3 is CSVEVATRYGYTF. The CDR3 bases are TGCAGCGTTGAAGTAGCTACTCGGTATGGCTACACCTTC.

J is TRBJ2-1 and V is TRBV27, with 10 bases identical to TRBD2. V lost 7 bases and J lost 6; bases outside the gene matches: 9. The germline CDR1 and CDR2 sequences are MNHEY and SMNVEV (reference sequence). The CDR3 length is 15 residues. The CDR3 DNA is TGTGCCAGCAACTCCAAGGCTAGCGGGAGCAATGAGCAGTTCTTC. Encoded protein: CASNSKASGSNEQFF.

The chain links TRBV28 to TRBJ2-7, with 7 bases matching TRBD2. Germline loops: CDR1 MDHEN, CDR2 SYDVKM. V lost 7 bases, J lost 4 bases, and 10 bases stayed unmatched. The CDR3 extends over 14 amino acids. CDR3 nucleotides: TGTGCCAGCAAACCGGGAGGACCGGAGTACGAGCAGTACTTC. It translates to CASKPGGPEYEQYF.

The rearrangement uses TRBV9 and TRBJ2-7, with a possible D match to TRBD2 (5 bases). Germline V gene lookup returns CDR1 SGDLS and CDR2 YYNGEE. V lost 2 bases and J lost 4, with 16 bases in between. CDR3 length equals 15 residues. The CDR3 loop reads CASSVGWLADYEQYF. The CDR3 coding sequence is TGTGCCAGCAGCGTCGGGTGGCTAGCAGATTACGAGCAGTACTTC.

Only a few counts were recorded for this clone. The chain employs TRBV14 and TRBJ2-6; D remains unclear. The ends were cut back, 11 bases at V and 4 bases at J, with 6 bases in the middle. Germline CDR1 and CDR2: SGHDN and FVKESK. This CDR3 has 11 amino acids. The CDR3 nucleotides read TGTGCCCTGGAGGGGGCCAACGTCCTGACTTTC. Its translation is CALEGANVLTF.

V usage is TRBV28 and J usage is TRBJ2-7, with 11 positions matching TRBD1. Losses at the gene ends were 4 bases for V and 1 base for J; bases not matched to a gene: 3. Germline CDR1 MDHEN, CDR2 SYDVKM. There are 15 residues in the CDR3. CDR3 sequence: CASSSGTGGSYEQYF. The CDR3 DNA sequence: TGTGCCAGCAGTTCTGGGACAGGGGGTTCCTACGAGCAGTACTTC.

The chain has TRBV19 and TRBJ1-4, with D unresolved. V lost 2 bases, J lost 1 base, and 5 bases lay in between. Germline V gene sequence: CDR1 LNHDA, CDR2 SQIVND (reference sequence). The CDR3 covers 14 residues. The CDR3 loop is CASSISGTNEKLFF. The CDR3 DNA is TGTGCCAGTAGTATATCGGGAACTAATGAAAAACTGTTTTTT.

In this sample, this clone turned up once. This sequence joins TRBV5-4 and TRBJ2-7, with TRBD1 identical over 7 bases. This CDR3 region has 15 residues. With V trimmed by 0 bases and J by 2 bases, 5 bases remained unmatched. Germline V gives CDR1 SGHNT, CDR2 YYREEE (reference sequence). For the CDR3, the DNA is TGTGCCAGCAGCTTGGGACAGGGTAGGACCTACGAGCAGTACTTC. Amino acids: CASSLGQGRTYEQYF.

The gene calls are TRBV19 and TRBJ1-2; D may be TRBD1 (6 bases). V lost 5 bases and J 0 bases, leaving 19 bases between the germline ends. This CDR3 spans 17 amino acids. Germline V gives CDR1 LNHDA, CDR2 SQIVND (reference sequence). The CDR3, as DNA: TGTGCCAGTAGTCTTAAGGCGGGGGGGCGTTCTAACTATGGCTACACCTTC. As protein: CASSLKAGGRSNYGYTF. Filled out from reference TRBV19 and TRBJ1-2, the complete variable domain reads DGGITQSPKYLFRKEGQNVTLSCEQNLNHDAMYWYRQDPGQGLRLIYYSQIVNDFQKGDIAEGYSVSREKKESFPLTVTSAQKNPTAFYLCASSLKAGGRSNYGYTFGSGTRLTVV.

The gene calls are TRBV7-8 and TRBJ2-1; D possibly corresponds to TRBD1 (7 bases). The V gene lost 2 bases and the J gene lost 12 bases, with 20 bases spanning the gap. Germline V gene data show CDR1 as SGHVS and CDR2 as FQNEAQ. The CDR3 is 15 residues long. The CDR3 is CASSLRRDSSRGQFF. In DNA, the CDR3 is TGTGCCAGCAGCTTAAGGAGGGACAGCTCACGGGGGCAGTTCTTC.

This rearrangement joins TRBV10-3 to TRBJ1-1; 8 nucleotides align to TRBD1. CDR3 length: 18 amino acids. Germline CDR1 is ENHRY and CDR2 is SYGVKD. Germline trimming cut 3 bases from V and 0 bases from J; bases unmatched to any gene: 12. The CDR3 loop is CAISERGRGLNMNTEAFF. DNA for the CDR3: TGTGCCATCAGTGAAAGGGGCAGGGGGCTAAATATGAACACTGAAGCTTTCTTT.

By share, this clone ranks as large. Here the CDR3 reads CASSLATTDLYYEQYF. CDR3 in DNA: TGTGCCAGCAGCTTGGCTACGACAGACCTTTACTACGAGCAGTACTTC. The genes are TRBV5-8 and TRBJ2-7; TRBD1 is a possible D gene (5 bases). The CDR3 loop spans 16 amino acids. Germline V gene lookup returns CDR1 SGHTS and CDR2 YDEGEE. V was trimmed by 0 bases and J by 3 bases, leaving 16 bases between them.

The rearrangement links TRBV28 to TRBJ1-5, with a weak D call TRBD1 (6 bases). Germline CDR1 MDHEN, CDR2 SYDVKM. Trimming took off 7 bases at V and 2 bases at J, with 15 bases between the two ends. CDR3 size: 15 residues. CDR3 coding DNA: TGTGCCAGCACCCAGCAGGGGTTCGGCAATCAGCCCCAGCATTTT. Its translation: CASTQQGFGNQPQHF.

The chain links TRBV7-2 to TRBJ2-5; possibly TRBD2 for D (7 bases). CDR3 length equals 16 residues. The V end lost 0 bases, the J end lost 5 bases, and 16 bases lay between the germline ends. Germline V CDR1 and CDR2: SGHTA, FQGNSA. The CDR3 is CASSLAPSGEGETQYF. Here the CDR3 DNA reads TGTGCCAGCAGCTTAGCTCCTTCAGGGGAGGGGGAGACCCAGTACTTC.

CDR3 region: CASSLGVTGGQRDTQYF. CDR3 nucleotides: TGCGCCAGCAGCTTAGGGGTAACAGGGGGGCAAAGGGATACGCAGTATTTT. J is TRBJ2-3 and V is TRBV5-1; TRBD1 aligns across 8 bases. V gave up 2 bases and J gave up 6 bases; unmatched junction bases: 14. CDR3 length: 17 residues. Germline V gene sequence: CDR1 SGHRS, CDR2 YFSETQ.

The chain links TRBV9 to TRBJ2-5; D might be TRBD1 (6 bases). The V end was cut by 4 bases, the J end by 4 bases, with 14 bases between. The V gene's germline CDR1 is SGDLS and CDR2 YYNGEE. This CDR3 is built from 14 residues. CDR3 in amino acids: CASSTRTAGETQYF. Written as DNA, the CDR3 is TGTGCCAGCAGCACCCGGACAGCAGGAGAGACCCAGTACTTC.

In its sample, this clone was seen a few times. This chain joins TRBV4-1 and TRBJ2-6; D call uncertain. V was clipped by 3 bases and J by 0 bases, with 6 bases between them. The CDR3 runs to 15 residues. Germline V gene data show CDR1 as MGHRA and CDR2 as YSYEKL. The CDR3 is CASSQQRSGANVLTF. For the CDR3, the DNA is TGCGCCAGCAGCCAGCAGCGCTCTGGGGCCAACGTCCTGACTTTC.

The V gene is TRBV7-9, the J gene TRBJ2-7, with D perhaps TRBD2 (7 bases). The germline V and J ends were trimmed by 4 bases and 5 bases, with 18 bases remaining between them. CDR1 SEHNR and CDR2 FQNEAQ come from the germline V gene (reference sequence). The CDR3 loop spans 15 amino acids. The CDR3 sequence is CASSSQGGAGHEQYF. Here the CDR3 DNA reads TGTGCCAGCAGCTCCCAAGGGGGGGCGGGCCACGAGCAGTACTTC.

The chain recombines TRBV14 with TRBJ2-1, with 10 positions matching TRBD1. The length of the CDR3 is 15 residues. Germline CDR1 SGHDN, CDR2 FVKESK. After removal of 3 bases from V and 4 bases from J, the junction contained 3 bases not matched to a gene. The CDR3 loop reads CASSHRQGAYNEQFF. The CDR3, as DNA: TGTGCCAGCAGCCACCGACAGGGGGCGTACAATGAGCAGTTCTTC.

The V call is TRBV5-8, the J call TRBJ2-3; TRBD2 aligns across 9 bases. The CDR3 extends over 14 amino acids. Germline assignment: CDR1 SGHTS and CDR2 YDEGEE. V dropped 7 bases and J dropped 0; count of bases not matched to a gene: 3. The CDR3 reads CASGLAGSTDTQYF. CDR3 coding DNA: TGTGCCAGCGGGCTAGCGGGGAGCACAGATACGCAGTATTTT.

CDR3 DNA sequence: TGTGCCAGCAGAGTAGCGCAAGAGGGAGAGACCCAGTACTTC. Translated: CASRVAQEGETQYF. The chain is built from TRBV7-9 and TRBJ2-5, with D possibly being TRBD2 (5 bases). With 6 bases removed from V and 4 bases from J, the gap between germline ends came to 15 bases. The CDR3 has 14 amino acids. The V gene's germline CDR1 is SEHNR and CDR2 FQNEAQ (reference sequence). Using reference TRBV7-9 and TRBJ2-5 for the parts outside the CDR3, the full variable domain is DTGVSQNPRHKITKRGQNVTFRCDPISEHNRLYWYRQTLGQGPEFLTYFQNEAQLEKSRLLSDRFSAERPKGSFSTLEIQRTEQGDSAMYLCASRVAQEGETQYFGPGTRLLVL.

This chain joins TRBV28 and TRBJ1-5, with D possibly matching TRBD1 (5 bases). This CDR3 comprises 15 residues. Germline assignment: CDR1 MDHEN and CDR2 SYDVKM. V was clipped by 7 bases and J by 4 bases, with 17 bases between them. The CDR3 sequence: CASNLLGAGNQPQHF. DNA of the CDR3: TGTGCCAGCAACCTCCTAGGGGCAGGGAATCAGCCCCAGCATTTT.

J is TRBJ2-5 and V is TRBV9; 8 positions agree with TRBD1. CDR1 is SGDLS, CDR2 YYNGEE, per germline. The CDR3 is 14 amino acids. Losses at the gene ends were 3 bases for V and 5 bases for J; bases not matched to a gene: 6. The CDR3 spells CASSARQGIETQYF. The CDR3 DNA reads TGTGCCAGCAGCGCGAGACAGGGGATCGAGACCCAGTACTTC.